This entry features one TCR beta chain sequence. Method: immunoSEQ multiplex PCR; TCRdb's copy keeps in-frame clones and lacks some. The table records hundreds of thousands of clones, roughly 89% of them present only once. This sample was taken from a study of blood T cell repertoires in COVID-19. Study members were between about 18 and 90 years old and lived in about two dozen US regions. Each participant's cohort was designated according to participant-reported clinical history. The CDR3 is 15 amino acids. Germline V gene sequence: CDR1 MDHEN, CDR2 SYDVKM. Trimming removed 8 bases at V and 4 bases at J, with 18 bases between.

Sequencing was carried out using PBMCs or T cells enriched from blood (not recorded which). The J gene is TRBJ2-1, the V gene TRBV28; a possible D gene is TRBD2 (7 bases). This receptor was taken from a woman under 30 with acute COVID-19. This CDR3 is CASGLEGGGYNEQFF. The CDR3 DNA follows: TGTGCCAGCGGCCTTGAAGGGGGGGGGTACAATGAGCAGTTCTTC. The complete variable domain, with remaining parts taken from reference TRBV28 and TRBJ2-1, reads DVKVTQSSRYLVKRTGEKVFLECVQDMDHENMFWYRQDPGLGLRLIYFSYDVKMKEKGDIPEGYSVSREKKERFSLILESASTNQTSMYLCASGLEGGGYNEQFFGPGTRLTVL.